What follows are 32 T cell receptor beta chains derived from one specimen sequenced in a study of PD-L1 blockade in urothelial cancer. Clones were sequenced by immunoSEQ multiplex PCR, and TCRdb holds only the in-frame ones, with some missing. Counted here are 35,000 to 45,000 clones, 91% occurring once; the ten biggest clones make up 6% to 9.5%. Time point reported: peripheral blood 6 weeks after treatment start. Sequencing used PBMCs, obtained around atezolizumab (anti-PD-L1) treatment. The source is a man aged 70-80 years with urothelial cancer.

This chain uses TRBV9 with TRBJ2-3, with a possible D match to TRBD1 (6 bases). CDR1 is SGDLS, CDR2 YYNGEE, per germline. V lost 7 bases and J 2 bases, leaving 20 bases between the germline ends. The CDR3 extends over 16 amino acids. The CDR3 is CASSPQAGTFTDTQYF. Here the CDR3 DNA reads TGTGCCAGCTCCCCCCAGGCAGGGACATTCACAGATACGCAGTATTTT.

The rearrangement joins TRBV27 to TRBJ2-1, with D possibly being TRBD2 (5 bases). This CDR3 has 13 amino acids. Trimming pared 3 bases from V and 10 bases from J, leaving 13 bases between. Germline-derived CDR1 and CDR2 are MNHEY and SMNVEV (reference sequence). CDR3 loop: CASSFLSAGEQFF. The CDR3 nucleotides are TGTGCCAGCAGTTTTCTTAGTGCGGGCGAGCAGTTCTTC.

This chain uses TRBV7-2 with TRBJ2-3, with TRBD1 matching 9 bases. This CDR3 spans 13 amino acids. CDR1 SGHTA and CDR2 FQGNSA come from the germline V gene. The J segment lost 4 bases and the V segment lost 5 bases, leaving 1 base of the junction unmatched. The CDR3 sequence is CASSRDRADTQYF. As DNA, the CDR3 is TGTGCCAGCAGCAGGGACAGGGCAGATACGCAGTATTTT.

The genes are TRBV10-2 and TRBJ1-4; 8 nucleotides line up with TRBD1. V was clipped by 8 bases and J by 5 bases; unmatched bases: 7. Germline CDR1 is WSHSY and CDR2 is SAAADI. There are 14 residues in the CDR3. Written as DNA, the CDR3 is TGCGCCAGCGGCAGGGGGCGATCCAATGAAAAACTGTTTTTT. Its translation: CASGRGRSNEKLFF.

As DNA, the CDR3 is TGTGCCAGCAGTTTATACTACAATGAGCAGTTCTTC. This gives the protein CASSLYYNEQFF. The chain employs TRBV25-1 and TRBJ2-1; D unresolved. Per the germline V gene, CDR1 is MGHDK and CDR2 is SYGVNS. This CDR3 has 12 residues. V was pared by 5 bases and J by 3 bases, with 5 bases between.

The chain is built from TRBV28 and TRBJ2-7; 9 bases are a match to TRBD1. Trimming cost V 3 bases and J 4 bases; bases outside gene matches: 7. This CDR3 is 15 amino acids long. CDR1 is MDHEN and CDR2 is SYDVKM in the germline V gene. CDR3 region: CASSLPGQGIYEQYF. As DNA, the CDR3 is TGTGCCAGCAGTTTGCCGGGACAGGGAATTTACGAGCAGTACTTC.

The V call is TRBV2, the J call TRBJ1-4; D gene ambiguous. This CDR3 is built from 16 residues. Germline V lookup: CDR1 SNHLY, CDR2 FYNNEI. Trimming stripped 8 bases from V and 0 bases from J, with 16 bases between. In DNA, the CDR3 is TGTGCCAGCTTAATGAGGGCCCCTGCAACTAATGAAAAACTGTTTTTT. Residues: CASLMRAPATNEKLFF.

The chain couples TRBV29-1 to TRBJ2-7, with TRBD2 identical over 16 bases. The CDR3 runs 14 residues. Losses at the gene ends were 4 bases for V and 6 bases for J; bases not matched to a gene: 3. Germline CDR1 is SQVTM and CDR2 is ANQGSEA. The CDR3 DNA is TGCAGCGTTGGGGGGACTAGCGGGAGGGTCGAGCAGTACTTC. It encodes CSVGGTSGRVEQYF.

This clone has only one observation. The rearrangement links TRBV5-1 to TRBJ2-5; D is ambiguous. This CDR3 has 15 residues. The V gene's germline CDR1 is SGHRS and CDR2 YFSETQ. V was trimmed by 0 bases and J by 4 bases, leaving 13 bases between them. The CDR3 loop reads CASSLVANSPETQYF. In DNA, the CDR3 is TGCGCCAGCAGCTTGGTGGCGAACAGCCCAGAGACCCAGTACTTC.

CDR3: CASSPEREGSEQYF. CDR3 sequence (DNA): TGTGCCAGCAGCCCCGAGCGGGAGGGCTCCGAGCAGTACTTC. The chain employs TRBV7-6 and TRBJ2-7, with 10 bases identical to TRBD2. The V gene's germline CDR1 is SGHVS and CDR2 FNYEAQ. The junction had 7 bases not matched to a gene; V was cut back by 5 bases and J by 6 bases. The CDR3 totals 14 residues.

The chain links TRBV5-1 to TRBJ2-3; 7 bases line up with TRBD2. There are 16 residues in the CDR3. V was pared by 4 bases and J by 4 bases, with 12 bases of the junction left unmatched. Germline values: CDR1 SGHRS, CDR2 YFSETQ. As DNA, the CDR3 is TGCGCCAGCAGCCAGGCCCCAAGACTAGCAGCAGATACGCAGTATTTT. As protein: CASSQAPRLAADTQYF.

V and J are TRBV6-1 and TRBJ1-2, with 7 bases lining up with TRBD1. Germline lookup yields CDR1 MNHNS and CDR2 SASEGT. The CDR3 consists of 14 residues. J was trimmed by 8 bases and V by 7 bases; bases with no gene match: 13. The CDR3 region is CASTSVQGGGGYTF. CDR3 in DNA: TGTGCCAGCACCTCGGTTCAAGGGGGCGGCGGCTACACCTTC.

This clone has just a few counts. The rearrangement uses TRBV7-6 and TRBJ2-1; D possibly corresponds to TRBD2 (6 bases). The CDR3 is made up of 15 amino acids. The germline gives CDR1 SGHVS, CDR2 FNYEAQ. V lost 5 bases, J lost 0 bases, and 11 bases lay in between. CDR3 in amino acids: CASSRDSSSYNEQFF. CDR3 coding DNA: TGTGCCAGCAGCAGGGACTCCAGCTCCTACAATGAGCAGTTCTTC.

The gene calls are TRBV9 and TRBJ1-3, with TRBD1 matching over 8 bases. This CDR3 is 14 amino acids long. Germline CDR1 reads SGDLS; CDR2 reads YYNGEE. V dropped 0 bases and J dropped 7; count of bases not matched to a gene: 3. The CDR3 DNA reads TGTGCCAGCAGCGTAGACAGGGGGTATAACACCATATATTTT. Encoded protein: CASSVDRGYNTIYF. Using reference TRBV9 and TRBJ1-3 for the parts outside the CDR3, the full variable domain is DSGVTQTPKHLITATGQRVTLRCSPRSGDLSVYWYQQSLDQGLQFLIQYYNGEERAKGNILERFSAQQFPDLHSELNLSSLELGDSALYFCASSVDRGYNTIYFGEGSWLTVV.

The V gene is TRBV27, the J gene TRBJ2-3; TRBD1 matches 9 bases. The CDR3 runs to 17 residues. Per the germline V gene, CDR1 is MNHEY and CDR2 is SMNVEV (reference sequence). V dropped 5 bases and J dropped 5; count of bases not matched to a gene: 14. The CDR3 loop reads CASSPFSSGQGGDTQYF. The CDR3 DNA is TGTGCCAGCAGTCCCTTCTCTTCGGGACAGGGTGGAGATACGCAGTATTTT.

This clone has just one count. The rearrangement joins TRBV6-4 to TRBJ2-1, with TRBD2 identical over 10 bases. Germline loops: CDR1 MRHNA, CDR2 SNTAGT. Trimming at V came to 7 bases and at J to 8 bases, leaving 5 bases not matched to a gene. The CDR3 contains 13 residues. CDR3: CASKAGGFDEQFF. CDR3 sequence (DNA): TGTGCCAGCAAAGCGGGAGGGTTCGATGAGCAGTTCTTC.

The gene calls are TRBV6-1 and TRBJ2-5; maybe TRBD2 (6 bases). Trimming took off 8 bases at V and 5 bases at J, with 18 bases between the two ends. This CDR3 spans 14 amino acids. Germline CDR1 reads MNHNS; CDR2 reads SASEGT. CDR3 region: CASGSRGSQETQYF. In DNA, the CDR3 is TGTGCCAGCGGTTCCCGGGGGAGCCAGGAGACCCAGTACTTC.

The CDR3 nucleotides read TGTGCCAGTAGTATCTCGGCAGGGGGTGTCTACGAGCAGTACTTC. This codes for CASSISAGGVYEQYF. This rearrangement joins TRBV19 to TRBJ2-7; 7 bases map to TRBD1. This CDR3 spans 15 amino acids. In germline, CDR1 is LNHDA, CDR2 SQIVND (reference sequence). J gave up 3 bases and V 3 bases, and 8 bases lay outside the gene matches.

The J gene is TRBJ2-7, the V gene TRBV29-1; TRBD1 matches 10 bases. The CDR3 consists of 16 residues. From germline, CDR1 is SQVTM and CDR2 ANQGSEA. J lost 1 base, V lost 4 bases, and 10 bases had no gene match. CDR3 residues: CSVGGGQGRGSYEQYF. In nucleotides, the CDR3 is TGCAGCGTTGGGGGGGGACAGGGGAGAGGGTCCTACGAGCAGTACTTC.

The chain joins TRBV19 to TRBJ2-3; 12 bases map to TRBD2. The CDR3 is made up of 16 amino acids. V trimming: 3 bases; J trimming: 6 bases; junction bases outside the gene matches: 7. The germline V gene encodes CDR1 LNHDA and CDR2 SQIVND (reference sequence). CDR3 in DNA: TGTGCCAGTAGTATTTTCTCCGGGACTAGCGGGGATACGCAGTATTTT. It codes for CASSIFSGTSGDTQYF.

The chain couples TRBV5-6 to TRBJ1-2, with D perhaps matching TRBD1 (5 bases). The germline V gene encodes CDR1 SGHDT and CDR2 YYEEEE. The CDR3 sequence is 15 residues long. The V gene lost 0 bases and the J gene lost 8 bases, with 17 bases spanning the gap. Here the CDR3 DNA reads TGTGCCAGCAGCTTGGTTTCAACGGGGGTAGGGGGCTACACCTTC. The encoded protein is CASSLVSTGVGGYTF.

The genes are TRBV2 and TRBJ1-5, with unresolved D. The CDR3 is 14 residues long. CDR1 is SNHLY, CDR2 FYNNEI, per germline. The germline V and J ends were trimmed by 5 bases and 0 bases, with 8 bases remaining between them. The CDR3 DNA reads as TGTGCCAGCAGTCTAGAACATAGCAATCAGCCCCAGCATTTT. Its translation is CASSLEHSNQPQHF.

The chain employs TRBV5-1 and TRBJ2-3; 9 bases are shared with TRBD2. J gave up 4 bases and V 4 bases, and 10 bases lay outside the gene matches. This CDR3 is built from 16 residues. Germline CDR1 and CDR2: SGHRS and YFSETQ. The CDR3 spells CASSRLAGQAPDTQYF. As DNA, the CDR3 is TGCGCCAGCAGCAGGCTAGCGGGACAAGCCCCAGATACGCAGTATTTT.

V and J are TRBV7-2 and TRBJ2-5; 7 positions agree with TRBD2. J lost 5 bases, V lost 5 bases, and 2 bases had no gene match. CDR1 is SGHTA and CDR2 is FQGNSA in the germline V gene. The CDR3 totals 12 residues. CDR3 nucleotides: TGTGCCAGCAGCATGACTAGCGAGACCCAGTACTTC. Translated: CASSMTSETQYF.

The table lists this clone with a few counts. This CDR3 is also generated by other DNA sequences in the sample. Here the CDR3 reads CASSLGLAGGPSGDTQYF. The CDR3 DNA follows: TGTGCCAGCAGCTTAGGACTAGCGGGAGGGCCGTCCGGAGATACGCAGTATTTT. The genes are TRBV7-8 and TRBJ2-3; 14 bases align to TRBD2. The CDR3 covers 18 residues. After removal of 1 base from V and 5 bases from J, the junction contained 8 bases not matched to a gene. Germline V CDR1 and CDR2: SGHVS, FQNEAQ.

A remark on this clone: Other nucleotide sequences in the sample specify the same CDR3. The V and J genes are TRBV5-1 and TRBJ1-1; D gene unclear. The ends were cut back, 3 bases at V and 4 bases at J, with 10 bases in the middle. Per germline, CDR1 SGHRS and CDR2 YFSETQ. This CDR3 has 13 amino acids. The CDR3 DNA reads TGCGCCAGCAGCTCCCCCGGAGGCACTGAAGCTTTCTTT. This sequence encodes CASSSPGGTEAFF.

The chain has TRBV6-5 and TRBJ2-7, with D uncertain. Between the trimmed V and J ends, which lost 9 bases and 0 bases, there was a span of 18 bases. CDR1 and CDR2 from the germline V gene are MNHEY and SVGAGI. CDR3 size: 15 residues. This CDR3 reads CASSRGRLSSYEQYF. CDR3 bases: TGTGCCAGTTCTAGAGGAAGGTTGAGCTCCTACGAGCAGTACTTC.

The J gene is TRBJ2-5, the V gene TRBV14; D might be TRBD2 (6 bases). The length of the CDR3 is 16 residues. The germline V gene has CDR1 SGHDN and CDR2 FVKESK. Trimming took 2 bases from V and 3 from J, leaving 16 bases between them. The CDR3 sequence: CASSQHFGGGKETQYF. The CDR3 DNA sequence: TGTGCCAGCAGCCAACATTTCGGAGGAGGGAAAGAGACCCAGTACTTC.

V and J are TRBV19 and TRBJ1-5, with 10 bases lining up with TRBD1. V gave up 5 bases and J gave up 3 bases; unmatched junction bases: 4. The V gene's germline CDR1 is LNHDA and CDR2 SQIVND (reference sequence). This CDR3 contains 15 residues. CDR3: CASSRDRGNNQPQHF. CDR3 coding DNA: TGTGCCAGTAGTCGGGACAGGGGCAACAATCAGCCCCAGCATTTT.

This clone turned up a few times. The chain is built from TRBV5-1 and TRBJ2-7; 8 bases map to TRBD1. Looked up from germline, CDR1 is SGHRS and CDR2 is YFSETQ. The CDR3 extends over 15 amino acids. The trim removed 3 bases at V and 5 bases at J, leaving 10 bases unmatched. DNA for the CDR3: TGCGCCAGCAGCTCGGGACAGGTACTCGACAACGAGCAGTACTTC. This gives the protein CASSSGQVLDNEQYF.

This clone was seen a few times. The chain is built from TRBV29-1 and TRBJ1-4; D is possibly TRBD1 (6 bases). Germline assignment: CDR1 SQVTM and CDR2 ANQGSEA. Trimming shortened V by 7 bases and J by 8 bases, and 14 bases separated the two germline ends. This CDR3 has 12 residues. The CDR3 DNA sequence: TGCAGCGCTTCGACAGGAACCGAAAAACTGTTTTTT. Its protein is CSASTGTEKLFF.

The chain has TRBV18 and TRBJ1-1; no clear D. The V gene's germline CDR1 is KGHSH and CDR2 LQKENI. The CDR3 contains 13 residues. V lost 8 bases and J 4 bases, leaving 14 bases between the germline ends. The CDR3 loop reads CASGILEGTEAFF. CDR3 sequence (DNA): TGTGCCAGCGGAATTCTCGAGGGCACTGAAGCTTTCTTT.